This TCR beta chain was found in a study of blood T cell repertoires in COVID-19. Background on the study: Some COVID-19 samples were acute and others convalescent; all came from the United States, Italy and Spain. PBMCs, B-cell-depleted T cells, or T cells were the source of the cDNA or gDNA that made up the material.

Methods used by the authors: Estimates of nucleated cell counts were drawn from the amplification of reference gene primers. This table comes from immunoSEQ multiplex PCR, and its TCRdb copy is limited to in-frame clones, with some not included. That table furnishes V, J and clone size, whereas the DNA furnished D and trimming. The data contain 180,000 or so clones, approximately 90% of them singletons. This clone has a single count. With 1 base clipped from V and 8 bases from J, the junction kept 7 bases outside the gene matches. The CDR3 loop spans 15 amino acids. Looked up from germline, CDR1 is MDHEN and CDR2 is SYDVKM.

The chain recombines TRBV28 with TRBJ1-2, with 10 bases aligning to TRBD1. The receptor's source is a woman aged 25 to 39 with active or convalescent COVID-19. The sequenced sample consisted of peripheral blood. As DNA, the CDR3 is TGTGCCAGCAGTTTATCCGGGACAGGGGCTCGGGGCTACACCTTC. It codes for CASSLSGTGARGYTF.